The TCR beta chain described here comes from a study of cytomegalovirus exposure and HLA in healthy donors. Germline trimming cut 7 bases from V and 0 bases from J; bases unmatched to any gene: 7. The CDR3 spans 14 residues. Germline-derived CDR1 and CDR2 are SGHRS and YFSETQ. 13 Jbeta primers and 60 Vbeta primers were used for the PCR. Authors' analysis steps: Later analysis identified tens of millions of unique TCR beta chains, approximately 10 million shared. The data were produced by immunoSEQ multiplex PCR, yet TCRdb's version contains in-frame clones alone and is incomplete. V and J calls plus clone size are reproduced from that table; the DNA served to infer D and trimming. The repertoire holds about 38,000 clones, with roughly 88% as singletons. On this clone itself: The target antigen is unknown.

Study-level results: In a later analysis, donors in an Asian-associated ancestry cluster reportedly had fewer N-insertions in productive TCRs than the cohort mean.

Specimen: PBMCs. This chain links TRBV5-1 with TRBJ2-7; TRBD1 agrees at 7 bases. The TCR originated in a woman between 40 and 50 years old in good health and CMV-seropositive. CDR3: CASSGTESSYEQYF. The CDR3 DNA sequence: TGCGCCAGCTCCGGGACAGAGAGCTCCTACGAGCAGTACTTC.